These 15 T cell receptor beta chains came from one sample sequenced in a study of T cell responses to AZD1222 COVID-19 vaccine. TCRdb's copy holds only in-frame clones and misses some; the assay was immunoSEQ multiplex PCR. The sample lists approximately 110,000 clones; 91% were seen once. Sequencing used peripheral blood, obtained on day 0 of AZD1222 vaccination. The origin of the receptors is an adult in good health.

The chain links TRBV27 to TRBJ2-1, with TRBD1 matching over 8 bases. The trim removed 4 bases at V and 6 bases at J, leaving 8 bases unmatched. This CDR3 has 15 amino acids. Germline V lookup: CDR1 MNHEY, CDR2 SMNVEV (reference sequence). The CDR3 nucleotides read TGTGCCAGCAGTTCCAGGACAGGGCGCCCCAATGAGCAGTTCTTC. As protein: CASSSRTGRPNEQFF.

The V gene is TRBV9, the J gene TRBJ1-4; tentatively, D is TRBD1 (6 bases). Trimming took off 0 bases at V and 3 bases at J, with 9 bases between the two ends. CDR3 length equals 15 residues. Germline V CDR1 and CDR2: SGDLS, YYNGEE. The CDR3 nucleotides are TGTGCCAGCAGCGTAGGGTCAGGGGCTAATGAAAAACTGTTTTTT. It specifies CASSVGSGANEKLFF. Full variable domain (missing parts from reference TRBV9 and TRBJ1-4): DSGVTQTPKHLITATGQRVTLRCSPRSGDLSVYWYQQSLDQGLQFLIQYYNGEERAKGNILERFSAQQFPDLHSELNLSSLELGDSALYFCASSVGSGANEKLFFGSGTQLSVL.

The chain recombines TRBV14 with TRBJ2-5; a possible D gene is TRBD2 (5 bases). V lost 0 bases, J lost 0 bases, and 8 bases lay in between. Germline V gives CDR1 SGHDN, CDR2 FVKESK. The CDR3 has 15 amino acids. This CDR3 reads CASSQDRRDQETQYF. CDR3 coding DNA: TGTGCCAGCAGCCAAGATCGGCGGGACCAAGAGACCCAGTACTTC.

J is TRBJ2-7 and V is TRBV5-1; D call uncertain. The CDR3 has 13 residues. Germline CDR1 reads SGHRS; CDR2 reads YFSETQ. Trimming removed 5 bases at V and 2 bases at J, with 11 bases between. CDR3 nucleotides: TGCGCCAGCAGTTCAGGCGACCCCTACGAGCAGTACTTC. It encodes CASSSGDPYEQYF.

The sample holds one count of this clone. The V gene is TRBV5-8, the J gene TRBJ1-1; 9 nucleotides match TRBD1. Unmatched junction bases numbered 13, after V lost 0 bases and J lost 7 bases. This CDR3 is 17 amino acids long. Per germline, CDR1 SGHTS and CDR2 YDEGEE. The CDR3 region is CASSLALPGTGKGEAFF. In DNA form, the CDR3 reads TGTGCCAGCAGCTTGGCTCTACCCGGGACAGGGAAAGGTGAAGCTTTCTTT.

This chain uses TRBV6-2 or TRBV6-3 with TRBJ2-5, with 7 bases identical to TRBD2. This CDR3 is built from 14 residues. V dropped 5 bases and J dropped 7; count of bases not matched to a gene: 10. Germline V gives CDR1 MNHEY, CDR2 SVGEGT. Written as DNA, the CDR3 is TGTGCCAGCAGTCCAGGACTAGGCGGTGGGACCCAGTACTTC. It yields the protein CASSPGLGGGTQYF.

The J gene is TRBJ2-3, the V gene TRBV7-2; tentatively, D is TRBD1 or TRBD2 (5 bases each). Germline CDR1 reads SGHTA; CDR2 reads FQGNSA. The CDR3 extends over 14 amino acids. V was pared by 0 bases and J by 7 bases, with 11 bases between. Written as DNA, the CDR3 is TGTGCCAGCAGCTTAGCGGGACCGCGGAATACGCAGTATTTT. It encodes CASSLAGPRNTQYF.

The chain links TRBV5-4 to TRBJ1-2; no firm D call. The V gene's germline CDR1 is SGHNT and CDR2 YYREEE (reference sequence). Deletions cut 1 base from V and 5 bases from J, with 15 bases between. The CDR3 runs 15 residues. The CDR3 DNA reads as TGTGCCAGCAGCTTGAACGAGGGTGTAGGTTATGGCTACACCTTC. This codes for CASSLNEGVGYGYTF.

The chain uses TRBV5-4 and TRBJ1-1; D possibly corresponds to TRBD1 (5 bases). This CDR3 has 15 amino acids. The V and J ends lost 4 bases and 1 base respectively, with 14 bases between them. CDR1 is SGHNT and CDR2 is YYREEE in the germline V gene (reference sequence). CDR3 nucleotide sequence: TGTGCCAGCAGCGGATTACAGGATTGGAACACTGAAGCTTTCTTT. It codes for CASSGLQDWNTEAFF.

The genes are TRBV6-5 and TRBJ1-1, with D unclear. The germline V gene encodes CDR1 MNHEY and CDR2 SVGAGI. The CDR3 runs to 14 residues. V lost 6 bases and J lost 1, with 12 bases in between. The CDR3: CASSKRWGNTEAFF. CDR3 bases: TGTGCCAGCAGCAAAAGGTGGGGGAACACTGAAGCTTTCTTT.

The rearrangement joins TRBV5-1 to TRBJ2-1; 10 bases are shared with TRBD2. Germline V gene sequence: CDR1 SGHRS, CDR2 YFSETQ. The CDR3 contains 15 residues. With 1 base clipped from V and 4 bases from J, the junction kept 2 bases outside the gene matches. The DNA for the CDR3 is TGCGCCAGCAGCTTGCTAGCGGGGGATTACAATGAGCAGTTCTTC. Protein: CASSLLAGDYNEQFF.

This rearrangement joins TRBV10-1 to TRBJ1-2; D is perhaps TRBD1 (5 bases). CDR1 and CDR2 (germline): WNHNN, SYGVQD (reference sequence). The ends were cut back, 2 bases at V and 2 bases at J, with 6 bases in the middle. The CDR3 is 13 amino acids. As DNA, the CDR3 is TGCGCCAGCAGTGAGGGGGCGAACTATGGCTACACCTTC. Its protein product is CASSEGANYGYTF.

The genes are TRBV6-2 or TRBV6-3 and TRBJ1-4; 9 positions agree with TRBD1. Trimming at V came to 5 bases and at J to 5 bases, leaving 6 bases not matched to a gene. The CDR3 extends over 15 amino acids. The V gene's germline CDR1 is MNHEY and CDR2 SVGEGT. CDR3 in DNA: TGTGCCAGCAGTAGAACAGGGGGCAGAAATGAAAAACTGTTTTTT. It codes for CASSRTGGRNEKLFF.

V usage is TRBV7-2 and J usage is TRBJ2-5; D tentatively fits TRBD1 or TRBD2 (5 bases each). Trimming took off 0 bases at V and 1 base at J, with 6 bases between the two ends. The CDR3 runs to 14 residues. The germline V gene has CDR1 SGHTA and CDR2 FQGNSA. For the CDR3, the DNA is TGTGCCAGCAGCTTAGCCGGGGCCCAAGAGACCCAGTACTTC. This sequence encodes CASSLAGAQETQYF.

The chain links TRBV24-1 to TRBJ2-5; D may match TRBD1 or TRBD2 (6 bases each). Germline values: CDR1 KGHDR, CDR2 SFDVKD. The length of the CDR3 is 15 residues. V lost 2 bases, J lost 9 bases, and 18 bases lay in between. The CDR3 bases are TGTGCCACCAGTGATTCCCGGGACAACGGGGGTCCCCAGTACTTC. This sequence encodes CATSDSRDNGGPQYF.